These 20 T cell receptor beta chains were all obtained from the same sample, sequenced in a study of tumor T cells in aggressive B-cell lymphoma. Assay: immunoSEQ multiplex PCR; the TCRdb copy retains only in-frame clones and omits some. Of more than 10,000 clones detected, around 90% appear once; the ten largest clones hold around 2.8%. Sample: tumor tissue. These receptors originate from an adult with diffuse large B cell lymphoma.

V and J are TRBV7-9 and TRBJ2-5; 7 nucleotides align to TRBD1. The J call is in doubt because the DNA end fits TRBJ2-7 better. This CDR3 has 14 amino acids. Germline-derived CDR1 and CDR2 are SEHNR and FQNEAQ (reference sequence). This chain's CDR3 is CASSLVTGTYEQYF. CDR3 DNA: TGTGCCAGCAGCTTAGTGACAGGGACCTACGAGCAGTACTTC.

This clone has just one count. This chain uses TRBV7-9 with TRBJ1-1, with D hard to call. Trimming cost V 3 bases and J 2 bases, with 4 bases left between them. CDR1 is SEHNR, CDR2 FQNEAQ, per germline (reference sequence). This CDR3 has 12 amino acids. The CDR3 spells CASSFPNTEAFF. Written as DNA, the CDR3 is TGTGCCAGCAGCTTTCCAAACACTGAAGCTTTCTTT.

The V and J genes are TRBV11-1 and TRBJ2-7; 8 positions agree with TRBD1. Germline V CDR1 and CDR2: SGHAT, FQDESV (reference sequence). CDR3 length: 15 residues. V trimming: 7 bases; J trimming: 0 bases; junction bases outside the gene matches: 8. CDR3 in DNA: TGTGCCAGCAACTCCTGGACAGGGAGCTCCTACGAGCAGTACTTC. This translates into CASNSWTGSSYEQYF. The full variable domain, in which reference TRBV11-1 and TRBJ2-7 provide the parts outside the CDR3, is EAEVAQSPRYKITEKSQAVAFWCDPISGHATLYWYRQILGQGPELLVQFQDESVVDDSQLPKDRFSAERLKGVDSTLKIQPAELGDSAMYLCASNSWTGSSYEQYFGPGTRLTVT.

This chain uses TRBV12-2 with TRBJ2-6; TRBD1 is the table's D call, not checked against the DNA. TRBV12-2 is a known pseudogene. This CDR3 contains 17 residues. The CDR3 loop reads CASRLRQGALGANVLTF. DNA for the CDR3: TGTGCAAGTCGCTTAAGGCAGGGGGCGCTCGGGGCCAACGTCCTGACTTTC.

About this clone: This sample also contains other DNA sequences that code for the same CDR3. This chain joins TRBV7-9 and TRBJ1-1; TRBD1 matches at 9 bases. The CDR3 length is 12 residues. The V segment lost 5 bases and the J segment 8 bases; nucleotides outside the gene matches: 3. Germline V gene data show CDR1 as SEHNR and CDR2 as FQNEAQ (reference sequence). CDR3 nucleotides: TGTGCCAGCAGCCTGGACAGGGGCGAAGCTTTCTTT. Its protein is CASSLDRGEAFF.

The chain carries TRBV5-4 and TRBJ2-7; TRBD1 matches 9 bases. Germline V gene sequence: CDR1 SGHNT, CDR2 YYREEE (reference sequence). The CDR3 consists of 13 residues. Unmatched junction bases numbered 2, after V lost 4 bases and J lost 3 bases. CDR3 DNA: TGTGCCAGCAGCGGGGGACAGGGCTACGAGCAGTACTTC. It translates to CASSGGQGYEQYF.

The sample holds one count of this clone. The chain joins TRBV4-1 to TRBJ1-6; D may be TRBD1 (5 bases). This CDR3 comprises 14 residues. Germline V gives CDR1 MGHRA, CDR2 YSYEKL. V dropped 4 bases and J dropped 5 bases, with 9 bases sitting between them. The CDR3, as DNA: TGCGCCAGCAGCCGCGGAGGGGATAATTCACCCCTCCACTTT. Residues: CASSRGGDNSPLHF.

For the CDR3, the DNA is TGTGCCAGCAGCACAAGCGGGGGGAGCTCCTACAATGAGCAGTTCTTC. This gives the protein CASSTSGGSSYNEQFF. The chain has TRBV28 and TRBJ2-1, with 9 nucleotides matching TRBD2. V gave up 6 bases and J gave up 0 bases; unmatched junction bases: 6. The CDR3 has 16 amino acids. Germline CDR1 is MDHEN and CDR2 is SYDVKM.

This chain uses TRBV4-2 with TRBJ1-6; D is unclear. V lost 0 bases and J lost 5, with 8 bases in between. The germline V gene has CDR1 LGHNA and CDR2 YNFKEQ. This CDR3 spans 15 amino acids. Here the CDR3 reads CASSQDWQDNSPLHF. The CDR3 nucleotides read TGTGCCAGCAGCCAAGATTGGCAAGATAATTCACCCCTCCACTTT.

The chain combines TRBV11-3 with TRBJ2-2, with TRBD2 identical over 13 bases. The V gene end was trimmed by 5 bases and the J gene end by 6 bases; junction bases not matched to a gene: 3. CDR1 and CDR2 (germline): SGHNT, YENEEA. This CDR3 has 15 residues. CDR3 region: CASSPGLAGSGELFF. CDR3 DNA: TGTGCCAGCAGCCCGGGACTAGCGGGATCCGGGGAGCTGTTTTTT.

The rearrangement links TRBV18 to TRBJ2-7; 10 nucleotides align to TRBD2. The CDR3 covers 12 residues. V dropped 8 bases and J dropped 6; count of bases not matched to a gene: 4. Germline CDR1 is KGHSH and CDR2 is LQKENI. CDR3 coding DNA: TGTGCCAGCCAAAGCGGGGGGGCCGAGCAGTACTTC. Protein sequence: CASQSGGAEQYF.

This clone was observed a single time. The chain couples TRBV7-4 to TRBJ2-3, with unresolved D. V shed 1 base and J shed 0 bases, with 11 bases lying between them. The germline V gene has CDR1 SGHVT and CDR2 SQSDAQ. The CDR3 loop spans 16 amino acids. CDR3 protein: CASSLGPGSSTDTQYF. The CDR3 DNA is TGTGCCAGCAGCTTAGGTCCAGGATCCAGCACAGATACGCAGTATTTT.

The chain links TRBV6-5 to TRBJ2-1, with no clear D. Deletions cut 0 bases from V and 3 bases from J, with 3 bases between. CDR1 is MNHEY and CDR2 is SVGAGI in the germline V gene. CDR3 length equals 13 residues. CDR3 loop: CASSYSSYNEQFF. In DNA form, the CDR3 reads TGTGCCAGCAGTTACTCGAGCTACAATGAGCAGTTCTTC.

The rearrangement uses TRBV30 and TRBJ1-3; D not resolved. The CDR3 totals 14 residues. CDR1 is GTSNPN and CDR2 is SVGIG in the germline V gene (reference sequence). V was pared by 5 bases and J by 0 bases, with 11 bases between. The CDR3 is CAWGVASSGNTIYF. As DNA, the CDR3 is TGTGCCTGGGGGGTAGCGAGCTCTGGAAACACCATATATTTT.

The table lists this clone with a count of one. This rearrangement joins TRBV12-5 to TRBJ2-7; 14 nucleotides line up with TRBD2. The J segment lost 6 bases and the V segment lost 1 base, leaving 11 bases of the junction unmatched. The CDR3 length is 18 residues. Germline V gives CDR1 LGHNT, CDR2 FRNRAP. The CDR3 spells CASGLARGLAGDLGEQYF. The CDR3 nucleotides are TGTGCTAGTGGTTTGGCCCGGGGACTAGCGGGAGACTTGGGCGAGCAGTACTTC.

The chain joins TRBV7-8 to TRBJ2-5; tentatively, D is TRBD1 (5 bases). With the DNA end fitting TRBJ2-7 better, the J assignment may be wrong. CDR1 is SGHVS and CDR2 is FQNEAQ in the germline V gene. The CDR3 runs 14 residues. The CDR3 sequence is CASSVPQGNYEQYF. The CDR3 region has the DNA TGTGCCAGCAGCGTGCCTCAGGGTAACTACGAGCAGTACTTC.

This clone was observed a few times. The V call is TRBV5-6, the J call TRBJ1-4, with TRBD1 as a possible D gene (6 bases). The germline V and J ends were trimmed by 3 bases and 3 bases, with 6 bases remaining between them. Per germline, CDR1 SGHDT and CDR2 YYEEEE. There are 13 residues in the CDR3. CDR3 protein: CASSWTANEKLFF. CDR3 sequence (DNA): TGTGCCAGCAGCTGGACAGCTAATGAAAAACTGTTTTTT. The whole variable domain, remainder taken from reference TRBV5-6 and TRBJ1-4, is DAGVTQSPTHLIKTRGQQVTLRCSPKSGHDTVSWYQQALGQGPQFIFQYYEEEERQRGNFPDRFSGHQFPNYSSELNVNALLLGDSALYLCASSWTANEKLFFGSGTQLSVL.

This clone was counted a few times. The V gene is TRBV13, the J gene TRBJ2-1, with 10 bases fitting TRBD2. Germline V CDR1 and CDR2: PRHDT, FYEKMQ (reference sequence). The trim removed 3 bases at V and 8 bases at J, leaving 7 bases unmatched. CDR3 length: 15 amino acids. CDR3: CASSFSGGPNDEQFF. The CDR3 DNA is TGTGCCAGCAGCTTTAGCGGGGGGCCCAACGATGAGCAGTTCTTC.

About this clone itself: A read error may account for a junction end that differs from germline. V and J are TRBV6-1 and TRBJ2-7; a weak D match, TRBD1 (6 bases). CDR1 is MNHNS, CDR2 SASEGT, per germline. The CDR3 is 14 amino acids. CDR3 sequence reads: CASSLGQYSYEQYF. As DNA, the CDR3 is TGTGCTAGCAGTTTAGGACAGTATTCCTACGAGCAGTACTTC.

The chain couples TRBV5-1 to TRBJ1-1; tentatively, D is TRBD1 (5 bases). The germline V gene encodes CDR1 SGHRS and CDR2 YFSETQ. The ends were cut back, 3 bases at V and 4 bases at J, with 13 bases in the middle. The CDR3 runs to 14 residues. The CDR3 sequence: CASSSREGSTEAFF. The CDR3, as DNA: TGCGCCAGCAGCTCCAGGGAGGGGAGCACTGAAGCTTTCTTT.